This T cell receptor beta chain comes out of a study of T cells after yellow fever vaccination. TCRdb called the 5' RACE reads again in MiXCR, with one record for every CDR3 protein. Found here are approximately 350,000 distinct CDR3 sequences, approximately 10% of them singletons; the top ten hold less than 20%. CDR3 length equals 16 residues. J was trimmed by 2 bases and V by 1 base; bases with no gene match: 6. Germline values: CDR1 LGHNA, CDR2 YSLEER. Study conclusions and caveats: Weaker overall was a secondary response that nonetheless peaked faster, on day 5 versus 15.

In this sample, this clonotype turned up many times. The antigen is not known. The material sequenced was PBMCs, taken on the day of the first yellow fever vaccination. V usage is TRBV4-3 and J usage is TRBJ2-3; 7 nucleotides align to TRBD2. The sequence was collected from a man aged 18-30 years who received the YFV17D yellow fever vaccine. The CDR3, as DNA: TGCGCCAGCAGCCAAGGGGGAGGGGTATACACAGATACGCAGTATTTT. Translation gives CASSQGGGVYTDTQYF.